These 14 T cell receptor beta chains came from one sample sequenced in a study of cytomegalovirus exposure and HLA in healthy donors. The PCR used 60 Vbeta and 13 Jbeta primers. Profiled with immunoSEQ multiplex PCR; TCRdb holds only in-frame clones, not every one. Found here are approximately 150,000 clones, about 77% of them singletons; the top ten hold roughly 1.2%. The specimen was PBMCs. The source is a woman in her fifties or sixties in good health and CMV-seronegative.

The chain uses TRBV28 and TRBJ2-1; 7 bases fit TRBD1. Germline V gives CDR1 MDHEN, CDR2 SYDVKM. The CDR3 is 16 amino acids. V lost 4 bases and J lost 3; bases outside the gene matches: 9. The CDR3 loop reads CASSSFPGTDYNEQFF. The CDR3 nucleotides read TGTGCCAGCAGTTCTTTCCCCGGGACAGACTACAATGAGCAGTTCTTC.

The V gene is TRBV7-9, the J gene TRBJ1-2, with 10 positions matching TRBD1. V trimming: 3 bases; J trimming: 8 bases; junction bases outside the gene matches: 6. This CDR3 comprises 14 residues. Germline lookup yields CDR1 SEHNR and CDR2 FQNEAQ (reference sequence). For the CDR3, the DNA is TGTGCCAGCAGCTTCCCCGGGACAGGGGAGGGCTACACCTTC. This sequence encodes CASSFPGTGEGYTF.

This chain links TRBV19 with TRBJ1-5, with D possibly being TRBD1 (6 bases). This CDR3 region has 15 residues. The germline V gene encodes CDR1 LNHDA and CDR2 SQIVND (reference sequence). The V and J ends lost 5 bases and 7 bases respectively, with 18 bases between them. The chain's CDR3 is CASSPDRLPTQPQHF. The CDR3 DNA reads TGTGCCAGTAGTCCTGACAGGCTCCCTACCCAGCCCCAGCATTTT.

The CDR3 reads CASSPNREETQYF. CDR3 DNA: TGTGCCAGCTCACCAAACAGGGAAGAGACCCAGTACTTC. The chain is built from TRBV18 and TRBJ2-5, with a possible D match to TRBD1 (6 bases). With 2 bases removed from V and 3 bases from J, the gap between germline ends came to 7 bases. The CDR3 sequence is 13 residues long. Per the germline V gene, CDR1 is KGHSH and CDR2 is LQKENI.

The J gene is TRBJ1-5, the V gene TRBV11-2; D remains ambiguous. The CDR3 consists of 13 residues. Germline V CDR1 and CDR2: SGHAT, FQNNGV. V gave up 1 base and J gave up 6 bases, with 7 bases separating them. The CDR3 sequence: CASSLGATQPQHF. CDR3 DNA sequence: TGTGCCAGCAGCTTAGGGGCTACTCAGCCCCAGCATTTT.

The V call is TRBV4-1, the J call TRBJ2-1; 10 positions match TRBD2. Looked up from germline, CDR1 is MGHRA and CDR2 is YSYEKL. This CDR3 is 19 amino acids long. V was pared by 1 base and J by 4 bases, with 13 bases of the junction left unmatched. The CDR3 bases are TGCGCCAGCAGCCAAGGTGAAGCGGGAGGGTTCCCCTCTTACAATGAGCAGTTCTTC. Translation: CASSQGEAGGFPSYNEQFF.

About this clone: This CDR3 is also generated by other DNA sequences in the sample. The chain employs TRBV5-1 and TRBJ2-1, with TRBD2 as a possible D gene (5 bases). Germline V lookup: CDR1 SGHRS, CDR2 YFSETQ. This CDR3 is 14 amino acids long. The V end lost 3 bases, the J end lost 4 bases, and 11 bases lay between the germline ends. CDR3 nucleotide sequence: TGCGCCAGCAGCTCTAGTGGCGGGTACAATGAGCAGTTCTTC. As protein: CASSSSGGYNEQFF.

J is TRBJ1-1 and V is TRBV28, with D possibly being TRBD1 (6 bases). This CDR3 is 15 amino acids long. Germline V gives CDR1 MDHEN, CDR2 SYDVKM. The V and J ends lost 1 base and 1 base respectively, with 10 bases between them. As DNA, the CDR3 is TGTGCCAGCAGTTTATTCGGACAGCCGAACACTGAAGCTTTCTTT. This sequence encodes CASSLFGQPNTEAFF.

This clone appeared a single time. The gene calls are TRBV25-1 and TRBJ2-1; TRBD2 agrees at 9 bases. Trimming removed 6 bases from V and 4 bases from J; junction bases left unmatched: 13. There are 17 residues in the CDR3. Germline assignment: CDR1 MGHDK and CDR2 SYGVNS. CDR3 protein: CASSGGILAGQYNEQFF. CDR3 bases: TGTGCCAGCAGCGGGGGAATTCTAGCGGGACAGTACAATGAGCAGTTCTTC.

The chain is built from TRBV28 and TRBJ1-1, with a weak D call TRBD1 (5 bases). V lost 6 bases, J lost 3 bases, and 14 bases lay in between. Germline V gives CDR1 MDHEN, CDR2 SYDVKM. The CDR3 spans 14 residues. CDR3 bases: TGTGCCAGCAGAGCTAGGACATGGGACACTGAAGCTTTCTTT. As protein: CASRARTWDTEAFF.

The CDR3 protein is CASLPFGKGGYTF. Here the CDR3 DNA reads TGTGCCAGCCTTCCCTTCGGGAAAGGAGGCTACACCTTC. The chain has TRBV28 and TRBJ1-2; D is unclear. The germline V gene has CDR1 MDHEN and CDR2 SYDVKM. CDR3 length equals 13 residues. V was trimmed by 8 bases and J by 8 bases, leaving 18 bases between them.

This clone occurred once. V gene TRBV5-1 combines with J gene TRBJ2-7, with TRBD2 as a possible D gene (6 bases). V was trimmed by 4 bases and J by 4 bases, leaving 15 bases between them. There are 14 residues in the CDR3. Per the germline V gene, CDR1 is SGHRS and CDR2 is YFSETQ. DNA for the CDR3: TGCGCCAGCAGCCAAATGGGACGGGAGTACGAGCAGTACTTC. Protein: CASSQMGREYEQYF.

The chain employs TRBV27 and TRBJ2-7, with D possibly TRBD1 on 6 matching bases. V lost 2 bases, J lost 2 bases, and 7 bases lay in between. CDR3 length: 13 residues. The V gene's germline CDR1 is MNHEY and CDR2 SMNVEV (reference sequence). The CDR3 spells CASSLGTPYEQYF. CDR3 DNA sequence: TGTGCCAGCAGTTTAGGGACACCCTACGAGCAGTACTTC.

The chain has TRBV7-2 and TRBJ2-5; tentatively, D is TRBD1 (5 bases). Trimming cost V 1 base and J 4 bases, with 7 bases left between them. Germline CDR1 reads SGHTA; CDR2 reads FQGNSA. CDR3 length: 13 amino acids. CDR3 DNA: TGTGCCAGCAGCTTAGACAGGAGAGAGACCCAGTACTTC. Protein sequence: CASSLDRRETQYF.